Reported below is one TCR beta chain. Its antigen is not identified. This record comes from a study of T cell responses to AZD1222 COVID-19 vaccine. Study-wide findings and caveats: Compared with day 0, the breadth and depth of the Spike-specific TCR repertoire rose significantly after two doses of AZD1222. It was only a handful of AZD1222 recipients who were seropositive at baseline. Across spike, vaccine-associated CD4 TCRs were found, dominant at 160-218 and 743-854.

Measured with immunoSEQ multiplex PCR; TCRdb has only the in-frame clones, and not every one. The data show about 160,000 clones, more than 85% seen once. J was trimmed by 8 bases and V by 4 bases; bases with no gene match: 5. The CDR3 totals 12 residues. From germline, CDR1 is SGHDT and CDR2 YYEEEE. V gene TRBV5-6 combines with J gene TRBJ1-2; TRBD1 matches at 7 bases. This TCR was sampled from an adult in good health. The sequencing here drew on peripheral blood, taken on day 0 of AZD1222 vaccination. Here the CDR3 DNA reads TGTGCCAGCAGCGACAGGGTCGGGGGCTACACCTTC. As protein: CASSDRVGGYTF.